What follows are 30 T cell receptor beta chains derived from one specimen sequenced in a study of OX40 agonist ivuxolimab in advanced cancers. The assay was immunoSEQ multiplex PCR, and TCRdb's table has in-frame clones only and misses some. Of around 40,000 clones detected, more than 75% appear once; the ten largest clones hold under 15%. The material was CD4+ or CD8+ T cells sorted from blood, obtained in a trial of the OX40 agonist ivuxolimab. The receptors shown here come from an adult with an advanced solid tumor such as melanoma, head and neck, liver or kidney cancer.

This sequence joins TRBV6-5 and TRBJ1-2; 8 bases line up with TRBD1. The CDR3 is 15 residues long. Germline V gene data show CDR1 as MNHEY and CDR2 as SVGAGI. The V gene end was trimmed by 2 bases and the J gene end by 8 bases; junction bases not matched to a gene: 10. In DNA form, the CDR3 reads TGTGCCAGCAGTTACGCTCCAGGGGGCGCAGGGGGCTACACCTTC. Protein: CASSYAPGGAGGYTF.

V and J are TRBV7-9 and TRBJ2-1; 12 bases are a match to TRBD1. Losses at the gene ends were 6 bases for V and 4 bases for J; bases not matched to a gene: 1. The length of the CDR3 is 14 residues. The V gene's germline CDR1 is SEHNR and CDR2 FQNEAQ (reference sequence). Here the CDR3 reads CASRGQGAYNEQFF. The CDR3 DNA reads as TGTGCCAGCAGGGGACAGGGGGCATACAATGAGCAGTTCTTC.

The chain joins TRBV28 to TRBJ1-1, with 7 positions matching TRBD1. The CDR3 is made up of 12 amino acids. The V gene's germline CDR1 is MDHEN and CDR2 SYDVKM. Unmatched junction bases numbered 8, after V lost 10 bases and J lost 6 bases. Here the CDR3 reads CATKGQISEAFF. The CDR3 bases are TGTGCCACTAAGGGACAGATCTCTGAAGCTTTCTTT.

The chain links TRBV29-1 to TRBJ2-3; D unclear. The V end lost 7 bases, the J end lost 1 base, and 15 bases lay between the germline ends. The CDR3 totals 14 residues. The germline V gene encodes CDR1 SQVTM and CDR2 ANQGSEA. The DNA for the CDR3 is TGCAGCGCCGGACGGGCCCTCGGCACAGATACGCAGTATTTT. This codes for CSAGRALGTDTQYF.

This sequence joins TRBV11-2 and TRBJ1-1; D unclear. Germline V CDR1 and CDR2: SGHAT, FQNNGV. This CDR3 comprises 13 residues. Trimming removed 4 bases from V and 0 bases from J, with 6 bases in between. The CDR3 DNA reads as TGTGCCAGCAGCTCCCACATGAACACTGAAGCTTTCTTT. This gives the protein CASSSHMNTEAFF.

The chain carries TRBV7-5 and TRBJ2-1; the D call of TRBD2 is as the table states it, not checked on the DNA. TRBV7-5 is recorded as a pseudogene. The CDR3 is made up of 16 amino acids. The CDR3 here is CASTGPGGSSYNEQFF. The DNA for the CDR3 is TGTGCCAGCACCGGACCGGGGGGCAGCTCCTACAATGAGCAGTTCTTC.

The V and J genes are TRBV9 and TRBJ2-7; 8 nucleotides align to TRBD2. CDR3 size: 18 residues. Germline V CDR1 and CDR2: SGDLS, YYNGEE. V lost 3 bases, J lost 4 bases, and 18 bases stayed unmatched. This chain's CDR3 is CASSDGLSGSQNLYEQYF. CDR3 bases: TGTGCCAGCAGCGATGGACTAAGCGGGAGTCAGAACTTATACGAGCAGTACTTC. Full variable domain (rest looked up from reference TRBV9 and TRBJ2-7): DSGVTQTPKHLITATGQRVTLRCSPRSGDLSVYWYQQSLDQGLQFLIQYYNGEERAKGNILERFSAQQFPDLHSELNLSSLELGDSALYFCASSDGLSGSQNLYEQYFGPGTRLTVT.

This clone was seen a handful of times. The CDR3 DNA sequence: TGTGCCAGCAGCTTGACAGGGGGCCCTCAAGAGACCCAGTACTTC. Translating gives CASSLTGGPQETQYF. V usage is TRBV7-8 and J usage is TRBJ2-5; 10 bases fit TRBD1. Per germline, CDR1 SGHVS and CDR2 FQNEAQ. This CDR3 is built from 15 residues. Trimming at V came to 3 bases and at J to 2 bases, leaving 3 bases not matched to a gene.

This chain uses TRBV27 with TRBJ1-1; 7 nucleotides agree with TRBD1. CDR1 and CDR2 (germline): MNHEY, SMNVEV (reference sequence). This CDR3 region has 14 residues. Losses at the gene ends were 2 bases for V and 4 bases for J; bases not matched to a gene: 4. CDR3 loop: CASSLGDRVTEAFF. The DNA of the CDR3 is TGTGCCAGCAGTTTAGGAGACAGGGTCACTGAAGCTTTCTTT.

The CDR3 region is CASSPGGYTDTQYF. The CDR3 DNA reads TGTGCCAGCAGCCCCGGGGGATACACAGATACGCAGTATTTT. The rearrangement joins TRBV5-6 to TRBJ2-3; D possibly corresponds to TRBD2 (6 bases). Germline CDR1 reads SGHDT; CDR2 reads YYEEEE. The V gene lost 4 bases and the J gene lost 2 bases, with 11 bases spanning the gap. The CDR3 is 14 amino acids.

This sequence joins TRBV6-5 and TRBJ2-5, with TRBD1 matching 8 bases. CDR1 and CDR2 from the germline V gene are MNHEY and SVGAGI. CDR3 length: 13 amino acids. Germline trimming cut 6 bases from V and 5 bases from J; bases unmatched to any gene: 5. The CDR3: CASRQGVQETQYF. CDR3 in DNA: TGTGCCAGCAGACAGGGGGTCCAGGAGACCCAGTACTTC.

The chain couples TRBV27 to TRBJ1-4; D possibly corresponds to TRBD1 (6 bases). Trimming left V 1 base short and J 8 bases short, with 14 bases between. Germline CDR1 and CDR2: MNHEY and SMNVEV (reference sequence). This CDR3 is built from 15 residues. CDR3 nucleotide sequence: TGTGCCAGCAGTTTATTATCAGGGGATGGGGAAAAACTGTTTTTT. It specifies CASSLLSGDGEKLFF.

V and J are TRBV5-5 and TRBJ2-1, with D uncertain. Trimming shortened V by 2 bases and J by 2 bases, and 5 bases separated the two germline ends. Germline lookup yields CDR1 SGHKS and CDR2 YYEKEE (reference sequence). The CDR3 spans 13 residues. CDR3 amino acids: CASSFGPYNEQFF. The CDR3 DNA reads TGTGCCAGCAGCTTTGGGCCCTACAATGAGCAGTTCTTC.

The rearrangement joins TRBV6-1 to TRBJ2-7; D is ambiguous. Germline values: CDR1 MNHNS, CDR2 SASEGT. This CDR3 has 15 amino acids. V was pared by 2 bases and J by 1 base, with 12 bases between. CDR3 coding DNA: TGTGCCAGCAGTGAACTTTTTAAGGTATCCTACGAGCAGTACTTC. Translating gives CASSELFKVSYEQYF.

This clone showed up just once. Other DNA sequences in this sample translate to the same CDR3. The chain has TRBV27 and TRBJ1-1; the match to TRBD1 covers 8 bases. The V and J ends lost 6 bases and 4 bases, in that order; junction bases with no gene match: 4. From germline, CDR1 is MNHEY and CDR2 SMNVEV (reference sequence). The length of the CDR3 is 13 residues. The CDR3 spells CASSLTGGTEAFF. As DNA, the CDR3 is TGTGCCAGCAGCTTAACAGGGGGCACTGAAGCTTTCTTT.

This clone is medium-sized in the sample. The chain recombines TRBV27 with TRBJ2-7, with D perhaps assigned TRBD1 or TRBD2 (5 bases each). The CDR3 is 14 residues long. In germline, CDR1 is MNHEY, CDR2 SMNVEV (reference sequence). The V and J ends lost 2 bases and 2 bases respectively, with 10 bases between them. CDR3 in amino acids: CASSLRGIPYEQYF. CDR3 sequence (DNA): TGTGCCAGCAGTTTACGGGGCATACCCTACGAGCAGTACTTC.

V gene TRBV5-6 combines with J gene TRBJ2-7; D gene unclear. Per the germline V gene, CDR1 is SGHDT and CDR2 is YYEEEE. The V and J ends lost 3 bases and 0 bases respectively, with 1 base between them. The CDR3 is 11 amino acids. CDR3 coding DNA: TGTGCCAGCAGCTCCTCCTACGAGCAGTACTTC. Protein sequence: CASSSSYEQYF.

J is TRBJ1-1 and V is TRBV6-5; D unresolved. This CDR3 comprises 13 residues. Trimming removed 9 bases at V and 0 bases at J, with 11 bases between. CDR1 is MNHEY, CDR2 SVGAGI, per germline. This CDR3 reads CASRVNMNTEAFF. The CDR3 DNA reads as TGTGCCAGTAGAGTAAACATGAACACTGAAGCTTTCTTT.

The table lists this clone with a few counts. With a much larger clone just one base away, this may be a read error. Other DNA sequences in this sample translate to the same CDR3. DNA for the CDR3: TGTGCCAGCAGCTTAGTCCAAGAGACCCAGTACTTC. Translating it yields CASSLVQETQYF. V gene TRBV11-3 combines with J gene TRBJ2-5; no definite D call. CDR1 and CDR2 (germline): SGHNT, YENEEA. This CDR3 has 12 residues. The germline V and J ends were trimmed by 1 base and 1 base, with 1 base remaining between them.

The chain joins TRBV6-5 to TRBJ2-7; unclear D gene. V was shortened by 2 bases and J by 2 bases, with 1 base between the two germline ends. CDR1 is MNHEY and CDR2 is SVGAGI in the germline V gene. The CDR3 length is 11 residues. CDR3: CASSYAYEQYF. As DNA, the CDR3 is TGTGCCAGCAGTTACGCCTACGAGCAGTACTTC.

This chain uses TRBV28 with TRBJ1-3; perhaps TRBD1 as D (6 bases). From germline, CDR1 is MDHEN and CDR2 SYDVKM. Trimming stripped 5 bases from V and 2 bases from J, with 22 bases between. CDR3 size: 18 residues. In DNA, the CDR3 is TGTGCCAGCAGTCCTCGAGGGGGGCGCTGGGGGCCTGGAAACACCATATATTTT. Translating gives CASSPRGGRWGPGNTIYF.

CDR3 sequence: CASGIRDSHFHYTQYF. The DNA of the CDR3 is TGTGCCAGCGGAATCCGGGACAGTCATTTCCATTATACGCAGTATTTT. This chain joins TRBV21-1 and TRBJ2-3; the D call of TRBD1 is as the table states it, not checked on the DNA. TRBV21-1 corresponds to a pseudogene. The CDR3 consists of 16 residues.

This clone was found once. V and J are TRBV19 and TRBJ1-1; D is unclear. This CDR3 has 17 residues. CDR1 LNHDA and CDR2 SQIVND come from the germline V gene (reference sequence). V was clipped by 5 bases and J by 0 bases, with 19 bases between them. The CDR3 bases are TGTGCCAGTAGTCCTAACCCCTCGACACCGATGAACACTGAAGCTTTCTTT. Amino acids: CASSPNPSTPMNTEAFF.

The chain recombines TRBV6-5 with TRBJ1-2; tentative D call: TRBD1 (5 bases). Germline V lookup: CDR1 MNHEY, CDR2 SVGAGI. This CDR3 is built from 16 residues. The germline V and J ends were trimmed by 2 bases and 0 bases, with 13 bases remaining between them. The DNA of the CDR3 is TGTGCCAGCAGTTACGCGGCCGGGACGCCTAACTATGGCTACACCTTC. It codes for CASSYAAGTPNYGYTF.

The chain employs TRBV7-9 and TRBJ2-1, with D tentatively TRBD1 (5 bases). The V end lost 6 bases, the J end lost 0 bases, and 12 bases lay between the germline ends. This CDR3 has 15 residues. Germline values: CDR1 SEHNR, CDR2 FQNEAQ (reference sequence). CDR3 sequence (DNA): TGTGCCAGCAGTTTTTGGGGCCCCTCCTACAATGAGCAGTTCTTC. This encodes CASSFWGPSYNEQFF.

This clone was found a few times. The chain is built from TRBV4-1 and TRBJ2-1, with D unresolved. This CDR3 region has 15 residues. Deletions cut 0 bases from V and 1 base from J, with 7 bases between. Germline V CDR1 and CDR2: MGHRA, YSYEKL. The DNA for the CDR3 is TGCGCCAGCAGCCAAGAAGACTTGTCCTACAATGAGCAGTTCTTC. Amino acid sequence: CASSQEDLSYNEQFF.

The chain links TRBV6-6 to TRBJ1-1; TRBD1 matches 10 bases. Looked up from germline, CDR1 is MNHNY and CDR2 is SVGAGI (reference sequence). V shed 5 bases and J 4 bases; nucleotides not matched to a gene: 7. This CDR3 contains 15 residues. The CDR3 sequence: CASSQTGGVGTEAFF. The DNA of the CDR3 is TGTGCCAGCAGTCAGACAGGGGGCGTCGGCACTGAAGCTTTCTTT.

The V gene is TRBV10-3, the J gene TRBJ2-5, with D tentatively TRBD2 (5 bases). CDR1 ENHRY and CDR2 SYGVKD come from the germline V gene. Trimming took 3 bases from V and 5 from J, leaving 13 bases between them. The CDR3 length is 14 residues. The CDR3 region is CAISEGSGIETQYF. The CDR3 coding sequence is TGTGCCATCAGTGAAGGGTCGGGAATCGAGACCCAGTACTTC.

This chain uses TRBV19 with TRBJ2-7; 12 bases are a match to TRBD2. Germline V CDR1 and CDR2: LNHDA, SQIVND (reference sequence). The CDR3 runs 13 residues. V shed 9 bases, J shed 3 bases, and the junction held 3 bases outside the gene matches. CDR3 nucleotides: TGTGCCAGCAGACTAGCGGGGGACTACGAGCAGTACTTC. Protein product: CASRLAGDYEQYF.

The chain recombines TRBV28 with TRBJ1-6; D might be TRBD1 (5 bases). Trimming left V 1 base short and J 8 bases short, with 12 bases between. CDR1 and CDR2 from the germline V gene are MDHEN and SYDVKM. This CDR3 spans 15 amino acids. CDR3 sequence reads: CASSLFGTRYSPLHF. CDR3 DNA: TGTGCCAGCAGTTTATTCGGGACCCGATATTCACCCCTCCACTTT.